The 12 T cell receptor beta chains below all came from one sample that was sequenced in a study of blood T cell repertoires in COVID-19 (dated by TCRdb to about 2020). Libraries were constructed by the immunoSEQ multiplex PCR assay. Drawn from immuneACCESS, this table holds only the in-frame rearrangements with V and J called that TCRdb kept. Clones are partly lost; checked studies trace under half to an unresolved V gene and leave the rest unexplained. The sample table contains roughly 240,000 clones; only one count was recorded for 85% to 90% of them. Of the sample, approximately 0.9% is held by the ten largest clones. The sample was PBMCs or T cells enriched from blood (not recorded which). The receptors originated from a man aged 50-60 years who had been exposed to COVID-19.

The chain joins TRBV7-2 to TRBJ1-5; no reliable D call. V was shortened by 5 bases and J by 0 bases, with 14 bases between the two germline ends. There are 16 residues in the CDR3. Germline loops: CDR1 SGHTA, CDR2 FQGNSA. In nucleotides, the CDR3 is TGTGCCAGCAGCCTGGACTCAGGAGGTAGCAATCAGCCCCAGCATTTT. Translating gives CASSLDSGGSNQPQHF.

This clone was counted between two and nine times. Here the CDR3 DNA reads TGTGCCAGCAGCTTAGGACAGGCCAAAGCCGGGGAGCTGTTTTTT. This codes for CASSLGQAKAGELFF. This chain connects TRBV7-8 to TRBJ2-2; D might be TRBD1 (6 bases). Trimming left V 1 base short and J 6 bases short, with 12 bases between. This CDR3 contains 15 residues. Germline CDR1 is SGHVS and CDR2 is FQNEAQ. The full variable domain, with the rest looked up from reference TRBV7-8 and TRBJ2-2, is GAGVSQSPRYKVAKRGQDVALRCDPISGHVSLFWYQQALGQGPEFLTYFQNEAQLDKSGLPSDRFFAERPEGSVSTLKIQRTQQEDSAVYLCASSLGQAKAGELFFGEGSRLTVL.

This clone was counted a single time. This rearrangement joins TRBV28 to TRBJ1-1; TRBD1 aligns across 9 bases. Per the germline V gene, CDR1 is MDHEN and CDR2 is SYDVKM. The CDR3 extends over 14 amino acids. V lost 6 bases, J lost 5 bases, and 7 bases stayed unmatched. Written as DNA, the CDR3 is TGTGCCAGCAGGATCGACAGGGGGGGGACTGAAGCTTTCTTT. Protein sequence: CASRIDRGGTEAFF. The full variable domain, with the rest looked up from reference TRBV28 and TRBJ1-1, is DVKVTQSSRYLVKRTGEKVFLECVQDMDHENMFWYRQDPGLGLRLIYFSYDVKMKEKGDIPEGYSVSREKKERFSLILESASTNQTSMYLCASRIDRGGTEAFFGQGTRLTVV.

This rearrangement joins TRBV7-9 to TRBJ1-5, with 7 bases identical to TRBD1. Trimming removed 5 bases from V and 3 bases from J; junction bases left unmatched: 7. Germline lookup yields CDR1 SEHNR and CDR2 FQNEAQ (reference sequence). The CDR3 consists of 15 residues. This chain's CDR3 is CASSPTGYDNQPQHF. Here the CDR3 DNA reads TGTGCCAGCAGCCCGACAGGGTATGACAATCAGCCCCAGCATTTT. The full variable domain, completed using reference TRBV7-9 and TRBJ1-5, is DTGVSQNPRHKITKRGQNVTFRCDPISEHNRLYWYRQTLGQGPEFLTYFQNEAQLEKSRLLSDRFSAERPKGSFSTLEIQRTEQGDSAMYLCASSPTGYDNQPQHFGDGTRLSIL.

The chain joins TRBV10-2 to TRBJ1-3; D ambiguous. The CDR3 extends over 14 amino acids. The germline gives CDR1 WSHSY, CDR2 SAAADI. V was clipped by 5 bases and J by 0 bases, with 8 bases between them. CDR3 sequence reads: CASSPSTSGNTIYF. The CDR3 DNA reads TGCGCCAGCAGTCCGAGTACCTCTGGAAACACCATATATTTT.

The chain is built from TRBV10-3 and TRBJ2-1, with TRBD2 identical over 7 bases. There are 13 residues in the CDR3. Germline V gene data show CDR1 as ENHRY and CDR2 as SYGVKD. V lost 2 bases, J lost 7 bases, and 2 bases stayed unmatched. CDR3: CAISEIGGNEQFF. The CDR3 DNA is TGTGCCATCAGTGAGATCGGGGGGAATGAGCAGTTCTTC.

The gene calls are TRBV19 and TRBJ1-1, with a tentative D call TRBD1 (6 bases). CDR3 length: 14 residues. Trimming stripped 5 bases from V and 4 bases from J, with 14 bases between. Per the germline V gene, CDR1 is LNHDA and CDR2 is SQIVND (reference sequence). The CDR3 here is CASSPTGWGTEAFF. Here the CDR3 DNA reads TGTGCCAGTAGTCCAACAGGGTGGGGCACTGAAGCTTTCTTT.

The chain carries TRBV7-2 and TRBJ2-7; TRBD2 matches at 9 bases. Trimming took 5 bases from V and 0 from J; bases not matched to a gene: 8. This CDR3 region has 16 residues. Germline CDR1 and CDR2: SGHTA and FQGNSA. CDR3 sequence reads: CASSLAAGGTSYEQYF. CDR3 DNA: TGTGCCAGCAGCCTGGCGGCGGGGGGGACCTCCTACGAGCAGTACTTC.

The rearrangement links TRBV29-1 to TRBJ1-3; 8 nucleotides match TRBD1. This CDR3 comprises 13 residues. V lost 4 bases, J lost 3 bases, and 2 bases stayed unmatched. CDR1 is SQVTM, CDR2 ANQGSEA, per germline. DNA for the CDR3: TGCAGCGTTGCAGACAGGGGTGGAAACACCATATATTTT. Protein product: CSVADRGGNTIYF.

The V gene is TRBV18, the J gene TRBJ2-5; TRBD2 matches 12 bases. V trimming: 4 bases; J trimming: 5 bases; junction bases outside the gene matches: 8. This CDR3 spans 16 amino acids. Germline CDR1 KGHSH, CDR2 LQKENI. The CDR3 coding sequence is TGTGCCAGCTCACGGCTCCGACTAGCGGGAGTGGAGACCCAGTACTTC. Its translation: CASSRLRLAGVETQYF.

This chain connects TRBV11-2 to TRBJ2-2; 9 bases map to TRBD2. CDR3 size: 15 residues. V lost 5 bases, J lost 7 bases, and 8 bases stayed unmatched. Germline lookup yields CDR1 SGHAT and CDR2 FQNNGV. For the CDR3, the DNA is TGTGCCAGCAGCCTTAGCGGGAGCACGAGCGGGGAGCTGTTTTTT. Translated, it gives CASSLSGSTSGELFF. Filled out from reference TRBV11-2 and TRBJ2-2, the complete variable domain reads EAGVAQSPRYKIIEKRQSVAFWCNPISGHATLYWYQQILGQGPKLLIQFQNNGVVDDSQLPKDRFSAERLKGVDSTLKIQPAKLEDSAVYLCASSLSGSTSGELFFGEGSRLTVL.

On this clone itself: The same CDR3 can be traced to other DNA sequences in this sample. CDR3 region: CASSPPGLNTEAFF. DNA for the CDR3: TGTGCCAGCAGTCCCCCGGGTCTGAACACTGAAGCTTTCTTT. The chain uses TRBV28 and TRBJ1-1; D is ambiguous. CDR1 is MDHEN and CDR2 is SYDVKM in the germline V gene. This CDR3 has 14 amino acids. V lost 5 bases to trimming and J lost 0 bases, with 10 bases between them. Full variable domain (rest looked up from reference TRBV28 and TRBJ1-1): DVKVTQSSRYLVKRTGEKVFLECVQDMDHENMFWYRQDPGLGLRLIYFSYDVKMKEKGDIPEGYSVSREKKERFSLILESASTNQTSMYLCASSPPGLNTEAFFGQGTRLTVV.